This T cell receptor (beta chain) is from a study of blood T cells in healthy people across ages. A few counts support this clonotype. Its antigen is still unknown. Combining a sample-barcoded 5' primer with a J-beta primer mix, a second PCR ran for about 6 to 12 cycles. TCRdb independently ran MiXCR on the 5' RACE reads; one entry per CDR3 protein. The data contain about 1,600,000 distinct CDR3 sequences, 42% of them seen just once; the ten biggest clones take up 7% to 9%. Study findings and constraints: Naive T cell percentage showed a strong correlation with TCR beta diversity.

The sequenced sample consisted of blood. The TCR originated in a woman between 18 and 29 years old in good health.

CDR3 sequence: CASSQRQGAAGEYEQYF. The CDR3 coding sequence is TGCGCCAGCAGCCAACGTCAGGGTGCGGCGGGAGAATACGAGCAGTACTTC. The genes are TRBV4-1 and TRBJ2-7; 7 bases map to TRBD2. V was pared by 2 bases and J by 4 bases, with 14 bases of the junction left unmatched. From germline, CDR1 is MGHRA and CDR2 YSYEKL. The CDR3 consists of 17 residues.